This T cell receptor beta chain came from a study of technical replicates of blood from several donors. Trimming cost V 4 bases and J 8 bases, with 18 bases left between them. The CDR3 totals 14 residues. CDR1 and CDR2 (germline): SGHRS, YFSETQ. Sequenced by immunoSEQ multiplex PCR; TCRdb stores in-frame clones only, minus some. This sample has around 69,000 clones, with roughly 86% found just once. The sequenced sample was PBMCs. V and J are TRBV5-1 and TRBJ1-2; maybe TRBD1 (5 bases). The TCR comes from a human donor in good health. Some clones in this sample may be carry-over from other donors' samples. In DNA, the CDR3 is TGCGCCAGCAGCATCTCGAGTGGGGCAGGGGGCTACACCTTC. It yields the protein CASSISSGAGGYTF. Based on the CDR3 plus reference TRBV5-1 and TRBJ1-2, the full variable domain is KAGVTQTPRYLIKTRGQQVTLSCSPISGHRSVSWYQQTPGQGLQFLFEYFSETQRNKGNFPGRFSGRQFSNSRSEMNVSTLELGDSALYLCASSISSGAGGYTFGSGTRLTVV.